One sample yielded the 26 T cell receptor beta chains listed below, sequenced in a study of blood T cell repertoires in COVID-19. Repertoires were generated with immunoSEQ multiplex PCR, while TCRdb's copy carries only in-frame clones and drops some. The table lists about 270,000 clones, around 93% of them singletons. Sequencing used PBMCs or T cells enriched from blood (not recorded which). The receptors derive from a man aged 40-49 years who had been exposed to COVID-19.

The chain couples TRBV7-3 to TRBJ1-2, with D perhaps matching TRBD1 (6 bases). The germline V gene has CDR1 SGHTA and CDR2 FQGTGA. V gave up 4 bases and J gave up 7 bases, with 13 bases separating them. The CDR3 sequence is 13 residues long. The CDR3 loop reads CASSSQGEGGYTF. The CDR3 nucleotides are TGTGCCAGCAGCTCACAGGGTGAAGGTGGCTACACCTTC.

This rearrangement joins TRBV30 to TRBJ2-7; 9 positions agree with TRBD1. CDR1 is GTSNPN and CDR2 is SVGIG in the germline V gene (reference sequence). The CDR3 extends over 14 amino acids. The ends lost 2 bases at V and 3 bases at J; junction bases unmatched: 5. The CDR3 loop is CAWSYPGQGYEQYF. The CDR3 DNA is TGTGCCTGGAGTTACCCGGGACAGGGCTACGAGCAGTACTTC.

The rearrangement joins TRBV19 to TRBJ2-1, with TRBD2 matching over 10 bases. This CDR3 spans 15 amino acids. Unmatched junction bases numbered 4, after V lost 4 bases and J lost 4 bases. The germline gives CDR1 LNHDA, CDR2 SQIVND (reference sequence). This chain's CDR3 is CASSRTSGIYNEQFF. In DNA, the CDR3 is TGTGCCAGTAGTAGAACTAGCGGGATTTACAATGAGCAGTTCTTC. The whole variable domain, filled in from reference TRBV19 and TRBJ2-1, reads DGGITQSPKYLFRKEGQNVTLSCEQNLNHDAMYWYRQDPGQGLRLIYYSQIVNDFQKGDIAEGYSVSREKKESFPLTVTSAQKNPTAFYLCASSRTSGIYNEQFFGPGTRLTVL.

This clone was detected once. This chain links TRBV29-1 with TRBJ2-7; TRBD2 matches 10 bases. V dropped 3 bases and J dropped 3; count of bases not matched to a gene: 5. Germline V gene data show CDR1 as SQVTM and CDR2 as ANQGSEA. The length of the CDR3 is 14 residues. The CDR3 nucleotides read TGCAGCGTTGAGTTTGCTAGCGGGAGCTACGAGCAGTACTTC. Translating it yields CSVEFASGSYEQYF.

The chain employs TRBV29-1 and TRBJ2-2, with unresolved D. Germline V lookup: CDR1 SQVTM, CDR2 ANQGSEA. Trimming cost V 4 bases and J 2 bases, with 8 bases left between them. The CDR3 runs 13 residues. For the CDR3, the DNA is TGCAGCGTTGGGCAGATTAACACCGGGGAGCTGTTTTTT. Residues: CSVGQINTGELFF.

This clone was seen only once. The V gene is TRBV10-3, the J gene TRBJ1-5, with a possible D match to TRBD1 (5 bases). This CDR3 comprises 14 residues. Germline CDR1 reads ENHRY; CDR2 reads SYGVKD. The germline V and J ends were trimmed by 0 bases and 7 bases, with 10 bases remaining between them. CDR3 protein: CAISESKGHQPQHF. The CDR3, as DNA: TGTGCCATCAGTGAGTCCAAGGGGCACCAGCCCCAGCATTTT.

J is TRBJ2-1 and V is TRBV19; 7 bases map to TRBD2. The V gene's germline CDR1 is LNHDA and CDR2 SQIVND (reference sequence). CDR3 size: 16 residues. Trimming cost V 5 bases and J 2 bases; bases outside gene matches: 9. The CDR3 region has the DNA TGTGCCAGTAGTGCGGGGGACGGAGGGCCCTACAATGAGCAGTTCTTC. Residues: CASSAGDGGPYNEQFF.

This clone was found a few times. The rearrangement links TRBV28 to TRBJ2-7, with D tentatively TRBD2 (5 bases). The CDR3 covers 18 residues. Trimming removed 3 bases at V and 0 bases at J, with 21 bases between. Germline assignment: CDR1 MDHEN and CDR2 SYDVKM. For the CDR3, the DNA is TGTGCCAGCAGTTTGTCTCCAGCCCTAGGAGGCATCTCCTACGAGCAGTACTTC. Amino acid sequence: CASSLSPALGGISYEQYF.

The chain uses TRBV24-1 and TRBJ2-5, with a tentative D call TRBD2 (5 bases). CDR1 and CDR2 (germline): KGHDR, SFDVKD. This CDR3 has 15 residues. The germline V and J ends were trimmed by 4 bases and 5 bases, with 16 bases remaining between them. The chain's CDR3 is CATSDSGSTGETQYF. The CDR3 DNA reads as TGTGCCACCAGTGACTCCGGGTCCACGGGGGAGACCCAGTACTTC.

The rearrangement joins TRBV7-9 to TRBJ2-5, with TRBD2 identical over 9 bases. The CDR3 has 17 residues. The germline V gene has CDR1 SEHNR and CDR2 FQNEAQ (reference sequence). Germline trimming cut 5 bases from V and 5 bases from J; bases unmatched to any gene: 15. This CDR3 reads CASSLKTSGLSEETQYF. As DNA, the CDR3 is TGTGCCAGCAGCCTGAAGACTAGCGGCCTGAGTGAGGAGACCCAGTACTTC.

The chain uses TRBV5-5 and TRBJ2-2; D gene uncertain. Per germline, CDR1 SGHKS and CDR2 YYEKEE (reference sequence). The V gene lost 2 bases and the J gene lost 1 base, with 6 bases spanning the gap. This CDR3 region has 14 residues. The DNA for the CDR3 is TGTGCCAGCAGCTTTGTACAGAACACCGGGGAGCTGTTTTTT. Translating it yields CASSFVQNTGELFF.

The V call is TRBV7-9, the J call TRBJ2-5; 9 nucleotides align to TRBD1. CDR3 size: 13 residues. CDR1 and CDR2 (germline): SEHNR, FQNEAQ (reference sequence). The V segment lost 6 bases and the J segment 3 bases; nucleotides outside the gene matches: 2. CDR3 DNA: TGTGCCAGCAGTGGGACAGGGAAAGAGACCCAGTACTTC. It is translated as CASSGTGKETQYF.

The chain joins TRBV10-1 to TRBJ2-7; D not certain. Germline loops: CDR1 WNHNN, CDR2 SYGVQD (reference sequence). V was shortened by 0 bases and J by 4 bases, with 10 bases between the two germline ends. The CDR3 sequence is 14 residues long. The CDR3 sequence is CASSESGRGYEQYF. Written as DNA, the CDR3 is TGCGCCAGCAGTGAGTCAGGTCGAGGTTACGAGCAGTACTTC.

This clone showed up just once. This chain connects TRBV14 to TRBJ2-2, with D possibly being TRBD1 (5 bases). With 2 bases removed from V and 5 bases from J, the gap between germline ends came to 9 bases. CDR3 length: 14 amino acids. From germline, CDR1 is SGHDN and CDR2 FVKESK. The CDR3 reads CASSQIGATGELFF. The CDR3 DNA reads as TGTGCCAGCAGCCAAATAGGGGCTACCGGGGAGCTGTTTTTT. Based on the CDR3 plus reference TRBV14 and TRBJ2-2, the full variable domain is EAGVTQFPSHSVIEKGQTVTLRCDPISGHDNLYWYRRVMGKEIKFLLHFVKESKQDESGMPNNRFLAERTGGTYSTLKVQPAELEDSGVYFCASSQIGATGELFFGEGSRLTVL.

The V call is TRBV28, the J call TRBJ1-2; TRBD1 matches 7 bases. V shed 6 bases and J 3 bases; nucleotides not matched to a gene: 10. The CDR3 has 15 residues. Germline V gene data show CDR1 as MDHEN and CDR2 as SYDVKM. The CDR3 nucleotides read TGTGCCAGCAGACAAATCGGGACAGAGGACTATGGCTACACCTTC. Translating gives CASRQIGTEDYGYTF.

V and J are TRBV9 and TRBJ1-1; D is undetermined. CDR3 length equals 13 residues. Trimming pared 1 base from V and 1 base from J, leaving 5 bases between. Germline lookup yields CDR1 SGDLS and CDR2 YYNGEE. CDR3 bases: TGTGCCAGCAGCGTAACATGGAACACTGAAGCTTTCTTT. Amino acids: CASSVTWNTEAFF.

The chain carries TRBV5-1 and TRBJ2-6; the D is unclear. Germline assignment: CDR1 SGHRS and CDR2 YFSETQ. The CDR3 totals 15 residues. Trimming took off 5 bases at V and 0 bases at J, with 9 bases between the two ends. The chain's CDR3 is CASSVSVSGANVLTF. The CDR3, as DNA: TGCGCCAGCAGTGTGAGCGTCTCTGGGGCCAACGTCCTGACTTTC.

This clone was observed a handful of times. V gene TRBV6-2 or TRBV6-3 combines with J gene TRBJ1-1; D ambiguous. Trimming pared 2 bases from V and 0 bases from J, leaving 7 bases between. The V gene's germline CDR1 is MNHEY and CDR2 SVGEGT. This CDR3 is built from 14 residues. The CDR3 here is CASSYPGMNTEAFF. As DNA, the CDR3 is TGTGCCAGCAGTTACCCAGGAATGAACACTGAAGCTTTCTTT.

As DNA, the CDR3 is TGTGCTAGTAGCCCGGGAAGCGAGCAGTACTTC. This encodes CASSPGSEQYF. V usage is TRBV12-5 and J usage is TRBJ2-7, with TRBD2 as a possible D gene (5 bases). Trimming took off 8 bases at V and 6 bases at J, with 11 bases between the two ends. In germline, CDR1 is LGHNT, CDR2 FRNRAP. CDR3 size: 11 residues.

The V gene is TRBV6-5, the J gene TRBJ1-1; tentative D call: TRBD1 (6 bases). V shed 0 bases and J shed 6 bases, with 11 bases lying between them. This CDR3 is 14 amino acids long. Germline CDR1 is MNHEY and CDR2 is SVGAGI. The CDR3 loop is CASSYSTGKSEAFF. The CDR3 DNA is TGTGCCAGCAGTTACTCAACAGGGAAGTCTGAAGCTTTCTTT.

The chain carries TRBV5-6 and TRBJ1-2, with D possibly matching TRBD1 (6 bases). V lost 7 bases to trimming and J lost 4 bases, with 17 bases between them. The CDR3 has 14 amino acids. Looked up from germline, CDR1 is SGHDT and CDR2 is YYEEEE. The DNA for the CDR3 is TGTGCCAGCTCGGGGGGCACTCTTAGCTATGGCTACACCTTC. Its translation is CASSGGTLSYGYTF.

The chain employs TRBV12-5 and TRBJ2-7; no clear D. V was clipped by 3 bases and J by 5 bases, with 17 bases between them. Germline V gene data show CDR1 as LGHNT and CDR2 as FRNRAP. This CDR3 is built from 15 residues. Written as DNA, the CDR3 is TGTGCTAGTGGTTTTTTTCCAGGAAGCCCCCACGAGCAGTACTTC. This translates into CASGFFPGSPHEQYF.

The chain uses TRBV18 and TRBJ2-2; D gene uncertain. Germline lookup yields CDR1 KGHSH and CDR2 LQKENI. This CDR3 is 13 amino acids long. The V and J ends lost 3 bases and 1 base respectively, with 3 bases between them. The DNA of the CDR3 is TGTGCCAGCTCACCGCGGAACACCGGGGAGCTGTTTTTT. Translating gives CASSPRNTGELFF.

The rearrangement uses TRBV28 and TRBJ1-5, with 10 bases identical to TRBD1. Trimming cost V 5 bases and J 5 bases; bases outside gene matches: 6. The germline gives CDR1 MDHEN, CDR2 SYDVKM. The CDR3 is 15 amino acids. The CDR3 bases are TGTGCCAGCAGTCAGACAGGGGGCGAAGATCAGCCCCAGCATTTT. Encoded protein: CASSQTGGEDQPQHF.

A single count supports this clone. The chain combines TRBV19 with TRBJ1-5, with TRBD1 matching over 12 bases. Germline V gives CDR1 LNHDA, CDR2 SQIVND (reference sequence). The CDR3 has 19 residues. V lost 5 bases to trimming and J lost 0 bases; unmatched junction nucleotides: 11. The CDR3 DNA reads TGTGCCAGTAGTGTCCAACCGGGACAGGGGGCTCCTAGCAATCAGCCCCAGCATTTT. It translates to CASSVQPGQGAPSNQPQHF.

V is TRBV28 and J is TRBJ1-1; 8 bases line up with TRBD1. Trimming took 4 bases from V and 5 from J; bases not matched to a gene: 6. Germline V CDR1 and CDR2: MDHEN, SYDVKM. The CDR3 totals 14 residues. The CDR3 here is CASSSDRGVTEAFF. CDR3 DNA sequence: TGTGCCAGCAGTTCTGACAGGGGTGTGACTGAAGCTTTCTTT.